The clone carrying this T cell receptor (beta chain) was observed many times. With iRepertoire HTBI primers and Arm-PCR of CDR3 regions, TCR beta libraries were built. Via MiXCR, TCRdb re-called the multiplex PCR reads, giving one row per CDR3 protein. The sample lists hundreds of thousands of distinct CDR3 sequences, approximately 13% occurring once. Time point specified: newly diagnosed GD, antithyroid drugs for less than 3 months. The TCR library was made from RNA that had been extracted from PBMCs in TRIzol. This specimen belongs to a study of regulatory T cells in long-lasting Graves disease. These data are also associated with another study on T cells in Graves' hyperthyroidism and ophthalmopathy. As reported in that work: Stability of Graves' hyperthyroidism was defined as absent ophthalmopathy progression within 18 months.

The material was peripheral blood mononuclear cells (PBMCs), obtained at new diagnosis, from a patient treated with antithyroid drugs. The source of this sequence is a man aged 30 to 45 with Graves disease.

The CDR3 sequence: CASSGRTGTSSEQFF. Written as DNA, the CDR3 is TGTGCCAGCAGCGGGAGGACCGGGACTAGCAGTGAGCAGTTCTTC. J is TRBJ2-1 and V is TRBV11-2; 9 bases are shared with TRBD2. From germline, CDR1 is SGHAT and CDR2 FQNNGV. Trimming cost V 5 bases and J 9 bases; bases outside gene matches: 11. The CDR3 runs 15 residues.